The rows below give T cell receptor beta chains drawn from one sample of a study of human T cells and chemical hapten exposure. TCRdb reprocessed the RACE reads with MiXCR, giving one entry per CDR3 protein. The profile shows 240,000 or so distinct CDR3 sequences, roughly 8.9% of them singletons. Sequenced material: whole blood, taken in connection with sensitization to the hapten diphenylcyclopropenone (DPC). The receptors were sampled from a woman in her thirties or forties with alopecia areata. Some clones in this sample may be carry-over from other donors' samples. CDR3s include the opening cysteine and the closing phenylalanine or tryptophan. The D gene is left open where the match is weak. Size values are once, few and many counts, or a class for expanded clones, and some rows have none.

TRBJ2-1,NA,NA,TRBV6-1,TGTGCCAGCAGCAAACTAGCTAGGGATGAGCAGTTCTTC,CASSKLARDEQFF
TRBJ1-1,few,TRBD1,TRBV7-8,TGTGCCAGCAGTTTCCGACAGGGGGCAAGGGGCACTGAAGCTTTCTTT,CASSFRQGARGTEAFF
TRBJ2-1,few,NA,TRBV29-1,TGCAGCGCCCGAGACACGAGCTCCTACAATGAGCAGTTCTTC,CSARDTSSYNEQFF
TRBJ2-2,NA,TRBD1,TRBV29-1,TGCAGCGTACAGGGGGCCCTCACCGGGGAGCTGTTTTTT,CSVQGALTGELFF
TRBJ1-3,few,NA,TRBV15,TGTGCCACCAGCAGAGATAGCCTATCTACGGACGCTGGAAACACCATATATTTT,CATSRDSLSTDAGNTIYF
TRBJ1-1,few,NA,TRBV28,TGTGCCAGCAGTCCTAGACGGGCGAACACTGAAGCTTTCTTT,CASSPRRANTEAFF
TRBJ2-2,few,TRBD2,TRBV6-1,TGTGCCAGCAGTCCGGGCGGGAGAAGGACCGGGGAGCTGTTTTTT,CASSPGGRRTGELFF
TRBJ1-4,few,NA,TRBV20-1,TGCAGTGCTAGAGATCCCAAAGTTTCAACTAATGAAAAACTGTTTTTT,CSARDPKVSTNEKLFF
TRBJ1-1,many,NA,TRBV12-3/TRBV12-4,TGTGCCAGCAGCCAGAGGAACACTGAAGCTTTCTTT,CASSQRNTEAFF
TRBJ2-5,NA,TRBD1,TRBV11-2,TGTGCCAGCAGCCCGGTAACAGGGGGCCTTGGAGAGACCCAGTACTTC,CASSPVTGGLGETQYF
TRBJ2-2,NA,TRBD1,TRBV12-3/TRBV12-4,TGTGCCAGCAGTCCTAGACAGGGGCTCTTCACCGGGGAGCTGTTTTTT,CASSPRQGLFTGELFF
TRBJ2-2,many,TRBD2,TRBV7-2,TGTGCCAGCAGCTTCTATAGTAGCGGGAGGACCGGGGAGCTGTTTTTT,CASSFYSSGRTGELFF
TRBJ1-2,many,TRBD1,TRBV6-5,TGTGCCAGCAGTCTTTTTGGGACAGGTTATGGCTACACCTTC,CASSLFGTGYGYTF
TRBJ2-7,NA,NA,TRBV10-3,TGTGCCATCAGTGAGCCCAGAGCGGAGCAGTACTTC,CAISEPRAEQYF
TRBJ2-3,few,TRBD2,TRBV5-4,TGTGCCAGCAGCCCCGGTTGGCTAGCGGGAGGGCCAGGTCACACAGATACGCAGTATTTT,CASSPGWLAGGPGHTDTQYF
TRBJ2-5,many,NA,TRBV7-2,TGTGCCACACGACGGGGGGCGCCCAATCAAGAGACCCAGTACTTC,CATRRGAPNQETQYF
TRBJ1-2,few,NA,TRBV10-3,TGTGCCATCAGCGACCCTCTAAGTTCTGGCTACACCTTC,CAISDPLSSGYTF
TRBJ1-3,many,NA,TRBV6-2/TRBV6-3,TGTGCCAGCAGTTCCCTCCCAGTTTCTGGAAACACCATATATTTT,CASSSLPVSGNTIYF
TRBJ2-3,many,TRBD2,TRBV20-1,TGCAGTGCATTTAGCGGGAGTGGCGCAGATACGCAGTATTTT,CSAFSGSGADTQYF
TRBJ2-4,NA,NA,TRBV6-1,TGTGCCAGCACGGGGAACAGAATCAAAAACATTCAGTACTTC,CASTGNRIKNIQYF